The sequence of this T cell receptor (beta chain) was determined in a study of blood T cell repertoires in COVID-19. Study at large: Material from acute and convalescent COVID-19 was sourced from the United States, Italy and Spain. From T cells, B-cell-depleted T cells, or PBMCs came the material, which was cDNA or gDNA.

Repertoires were generated with immunoSEQ multiplex PCR, while TCRdb's copy carries only in-frame clones and drops some. The profile shows over 200,000 clones, 80% to 90% of them singletons. In terms of age and location, participants ranged from roughly 18 to 100 years and lived in about two dozen US areas. Clinical history as reported by participants underpinned cohort assignment. Germline lookup yields CDR1 WNHNN and CDR2 SYGVQD (reference sequence). The CDR3 is 12 residues long. The rearrangement uses TRBV10-1 and TRBJ2-1, with TRBD2 as a possible D gene (6 bases). The sequencing input was PBMCs or T cells enriched from blood (not recorded which). The clonotype originates from a woman in her thirties who had been exposed to COVID-19. CDR3 nucleotides: TGCGCTGTCGGGAGCTCCTACAATGAGCAGTTCTTC. It is translated as CAVGSSYNEQFF.